These 9 T cell receptor beta chains were sequenced from one sample in a study of T-cell reconstitution after alpha-beta-depleted transplantation in children. Unique molecular identifiers were incorporated when the TCRbeta library was constructed. TCRdb re-called the PCR reads through MiXCR, storing one row per CDR3 protein. The sample records over 45,000 distinct CDR3 sequences, roughly 8.7% being singletons. Material: PBMCs, mostly from graft donor cells, obtained 60 days after TCRalphabeta/CD19-depleted stem cell transplant. Receptors were obtained from a male patient aged 2-15 years who had a stem cell transplant for chronic granulomatous disease, so the T cells may come from the graft donor.

This clonotype was seen many times. This chain connects TRBV27 to TRBJ2-1; tentatively, D is TRBD2 (5 bases). This CDR3 has 13 amino acids. V was trimmed by 3 bases and J by 4 bases, leaving 7 bases between them. The V gene's germline CDR1 is MNHEY and CDR2 SMNVEV (reference sequence). This chain's CDR3 is CASSFGGYNEQFF. The CDR3 region has the DNA TGTGCCAGCAGTTTTGGCGGGTACAATGAGCAGTTCTTC.

This clonotype was counted at least ten times. The V call is TRBV3-1, the J call TRBJ2-1, with TRBD2 identical over 10 bases. J gave up 4 bases and V 5 bases, and 8 bases lay outside the gene matches. CDR3 length equals 16 residues. Germline assignment: CDR1 LGHDT and CDR2 YNNKEL (reference sequence). In DNA, the CDR3 is TGTGCCAGCAGCGATAGCGGGAGGAGACATTACAATGAGCAGTTCTTC. Translating gives CASSDSGRRHYNEQFF.

This clonotype came up many times. The chain joins TRBV2 to TRBJ2-5; no definite D call. Germline CDR1 and CDR2: SNHLY and FYNNEI. The V and J ends lost 8 bases and 7 bases respectively, with 8 bases between them. The CDR3 is 10 residues long. The chain's CDR3 is CASGVGTQYF. CDR3 sequence (DNA): TGTGCCAGCGGAGTGGGGACCCAGTACTTC.

This clonotype has a handful of counts. The rearrangement uses TRBV5-8 and TRBJ2-2; 9 bases agree with TRBD1. V was pared by 4 bases and J by 6 bases, with 4 bases of the junction left unmatched. The CDR3 totals 14 residues. Per the germline V gene, CDR1 is SGHTS and CDR2 is YDEGEE. In DNA form, the CDR3 reads TGTGCCAGCAGCCGCAGGACAGGGGCCGGGGAGCTGTTTTTT. Amino acids: CASSRRTGAGELFF.

This clonotype was found once. This chain links TRBV4-2 with TRBJ2-3; perhaps D is TRBD1 or TRBD2 (6 bases each). V was clipped by 6 bases and J by 1 base, with 26 bases between them. CDR1 and CDR2 from the germline V gene are LGHNA and YNFKEQ. The CDR3 is 19 amino acids. The CDR3 reads CASRPGQMRRESGTDTQYF. CDR3 DNA: TGTGCCAGCAGACCCGGACAGATGCGGCGGGAAAGCGGCACAGATACGCAGTATTTT.

This clonotype was picked up many times. The V call is TRBV7-9, the J call TRBJ2-6; D gene uncertain. Trimming shortened V by 8 bases and J by 0 bases, and 11 bases separated the two germline ends. The V gene's germline CDR1 is SEHNR and CDR2 FQNEAQ (reference sequence). This CDR3 is built from 15 residues. In DNA form, the CDR3 reads TGTGCCAGCCAATCCTGGGCCTCTGGGGCCAACGTCCTGACTTTC. Translating it yields CASQSWASGANVLTF.

This clonotype was counted ten times or more. At one of its ends the junction is not consistent with the germline gene, which may arise from a read error. This chain connects TRBV7-8 to TRBJ2-2, with TRBD1 matching over 7 bases. CDR3 length equals 13 residues. Germline V lookup: CDR1 SGHVS, CDR2 FQNEAQ. CDR3 sequence: CASKGGITGELFF. The CDR3 nucleotides read TGTGCAAGCAAAGGGGGCATCACCGGGGAGCTGTTTTTT.

On this clonotype: A much larger clone is a single base away; this may be a read error. CDR3 sequence (DNA): TGCAGTGCTAGAGATCCAGCAAGGGGACCCTCTGGAAACACCATATATTTT. Translated: CSARDPARGPSGNTIYF. The rearrangement links TRBV20-1 to TRBJ1-3, with a weak D call TRBD1 (5 bases). CDR1 is DFQATT, CDR2 SNEGSKA, per germline (reference sequence). The ends were cut back, 0 bases at V and 0 bases at J, with 15 bases in the middle. This CDR3 spans 17 amino acids.

In this sample, this clonotype turned up many times. The chain recombines TRBV6-4 with TRBJ2-3; 9 nucleotides line up with TRBD1. Trimming cost V 2 bases and J 2 bases; bases outside gene matches: 5. The CDR3 covers 16 residues. Per germline, CDR1 MRHNA and CDR2 SNTAGT. DNA of the CDR3: TGTGCCAGCAGTGACGGGACAGGGACAGCCACAGATACGCAGTATTTT. Protein product: CASSDGTGTATDTQYF.